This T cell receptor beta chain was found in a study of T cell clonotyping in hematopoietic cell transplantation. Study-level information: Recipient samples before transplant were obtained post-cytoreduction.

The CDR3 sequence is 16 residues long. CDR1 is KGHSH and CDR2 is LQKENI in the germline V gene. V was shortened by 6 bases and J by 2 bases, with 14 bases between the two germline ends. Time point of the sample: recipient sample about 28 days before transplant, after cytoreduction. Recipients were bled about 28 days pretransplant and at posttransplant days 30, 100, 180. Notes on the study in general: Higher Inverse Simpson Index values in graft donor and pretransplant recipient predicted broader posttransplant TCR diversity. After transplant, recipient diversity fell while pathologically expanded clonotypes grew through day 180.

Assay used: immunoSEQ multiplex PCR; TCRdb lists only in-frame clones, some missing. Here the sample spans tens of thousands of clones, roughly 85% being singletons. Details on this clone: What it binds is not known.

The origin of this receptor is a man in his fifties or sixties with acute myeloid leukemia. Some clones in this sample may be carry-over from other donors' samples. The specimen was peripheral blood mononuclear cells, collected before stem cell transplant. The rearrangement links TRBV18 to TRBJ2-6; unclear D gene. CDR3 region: CASSPTIQTGANVLTF. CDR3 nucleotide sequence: TGTGCCAGCTCTCCCACAATCCAGACTGGGGCCAACGTCCTGACTTTC. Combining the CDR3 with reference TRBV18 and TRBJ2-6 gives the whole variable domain NAGVMQNPRHLVRRRGQEARLRCSPMKGHSHVYWYRQLPEEGLKFMVYLQKENIIDESGMPKERFSAEFPKEGPSILRIQQVVRGDSAAYFCASSPTIQTGANVLTFGAGSRLTVL.